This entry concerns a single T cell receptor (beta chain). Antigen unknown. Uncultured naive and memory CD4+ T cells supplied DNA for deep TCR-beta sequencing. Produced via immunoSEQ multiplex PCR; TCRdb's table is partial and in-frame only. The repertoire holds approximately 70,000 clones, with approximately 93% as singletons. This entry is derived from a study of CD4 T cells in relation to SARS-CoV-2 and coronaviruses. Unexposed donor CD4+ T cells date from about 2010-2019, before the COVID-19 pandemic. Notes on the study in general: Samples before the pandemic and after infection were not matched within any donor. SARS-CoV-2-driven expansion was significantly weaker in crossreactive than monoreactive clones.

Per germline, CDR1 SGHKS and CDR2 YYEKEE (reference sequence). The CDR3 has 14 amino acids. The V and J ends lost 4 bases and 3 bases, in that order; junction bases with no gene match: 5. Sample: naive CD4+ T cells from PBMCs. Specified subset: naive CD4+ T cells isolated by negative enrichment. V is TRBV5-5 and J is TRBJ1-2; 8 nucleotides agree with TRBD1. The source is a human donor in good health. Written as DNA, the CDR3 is TGTGCCAGCAGCCAGGGGACAGGAGACTATGGCTACACCTTC. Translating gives CASSQGTGDYGYTF. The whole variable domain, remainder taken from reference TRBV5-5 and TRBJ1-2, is DAGVTQSPTHLIKTRGQQVTLRCSPISGHKSVSWYQQVLGQGPQFIFQYYEKEERGRGNFPDRFSARQFPNYSSELNVNALLLGDSALYLCASSQGTGDYGYTFGSGTRLTVV.